This TCR beta chain was found in a study of T cells in Graves' hyperthyroidism and ophthalmopathy. Study-level points and caveats: Ophthalmopathy was separated from stable hyperthyroidism by a 13 V-J model.

Researchers took RNA transcripts and amplified the TCR beta CDR3 regions from them. In the first-round RT-PCR of the TCR CDR3, the HTBI primer set was used. Each CDR3 protein is one row after TCRdb ran MiXCR on the multiplex PCR reads. The sample consists of approximately 640,000 distinct CDR3 sequences, 17% of them appearing once. The CDR3 is 14 amino acids. The V gene's germline CDR1 is MNHNS and CDR2 SASEGT. Between the trimmed V and J ends, which lost 8 bases and 5 bases, there was a span of 13 bases. The count of this clonotype is one. The antigen remains undetermined. It is likely a read error, because the conserved phenylalanine at the end of the CDR3 is missing.

The specimen was blood. The J gene is TRBJ1-6, the V gene TRBV6-1; the D is unclear. The TCR sequence derives from a man in his fifties or sixties with Graves' hyperthyroidism. The CDR3: CASARTRNNSPLHL. The CDR3 region has the DNA TGTGCCAGCGCCCGGACTAGAAATAATTCACCCCTCCACCTT.